This TCR beta chain was recorded in a study of blood T cell repertoires in COVID-19. This clone was counted a few times. Repertoires were generated with immunoSEQ multiplex PCR, while TCRdb's copy carries only in-frame clones and drops some. The sample contains approximately 170,000 clones, 84% of which appear only once. The CDR3 is 14 amino acids. V lost 6 bases and J 0 bases, leaving 11 bases between the germline ends. Germline loops: CDR1 SNHLY, CDR2 FYNNEI. The TCR sequence derives from a woman aged 70 to 79 with COVID-19, enrolled during active disease. What was sequenced was peripheral blood. This rearrangement joins TRBV2 to TRBJ1-2; D is perhaps TRBD1 (6 bases). CDR3 residues: CASRGQQANYGYTF. As DNA, the CDR3 is TGTGCCAGCAGAGGACAGCAAGCTAACTATGGCTACACCTTC.